The 11 T cell receptor beta chains below were found in one sample sequenced in a study of T cell responses to AZD1222 COVID-19 vaccine. This table comes from immunoSEQ multiplex PCR, and its TCRdb copy is limited to in-frame clones, with some not included. The sample has 80,000 or so clones; roughly nine tenths are singletons. The sequenced sample was peripheral blood, obtained on day 0 of AZD1222 vaccination. The origin of the receptors is an adult in good health.

This chain links TRBV19 with TRBJ2-6, with D possibly TRBD2 on 6 matching bases. The CDR3 is made up of 18 amino acids. V lost 6 bases and J 0 bases, leaving 18 bases between the germline ends. Germline loops: CDR1 LNHDA, CDR2 SQIVND (reference sequence). CDR3 sequence reads: CASRPGRGFASGANVLTF. In nucleotides, the CDR3 is TGTGCCAGTAGACCCGGGCGGGGCTTCGCCTCTGGGGCCAACGTCCTGACTTTC. Combining the CDR3 with reference TRBV19 and TRBJ2-6 gives the whole variable domain DGGITQSPKYLFRKEGQNVTLSCEQNLNHDAMYWYRQDPGQGLRLIYYSQIVNDFQKGDIAEGYSVSREKKESFPLTVTSAQKNPTAFYLCASRPGRGFASGANVLTFGAGSRLTVL.

The chain joins TRBV5-4 to TRBJ1-4; TRBD1 agrees at 7 bases. Trimming took 3 bases from V and 8 from J; bases not matched to a gene: 4. The germline V gene encodes CDR1 SGHNT and CDR2 YYREEE (reference sequence). The CDR3 runs 13 residues. This CDR3 is CASSSTGEEKLFF. CDR3 DNA: TGTGCCAGCAGCTCCACAGGGGAAGAAAAACTGTTTTTT.

The chain carries TRBV25-1 and TRBJ1-1; D possibly corresponds to TRBD1 (5 bases). V lost 4 bases and J 4 bases, leaving 13 bases between the germline ends. This CDR3 is 14 amino acids long. Germline V gene sequence: CDR1 MGHDK, CDR2 SYGVNS. The CDR3 DNA reads TGTGCCAGCAGTGCAGGGCTCGAGGGCACTGAAGCTTTCTTT. Protein sequence: CASSAGLEGTEAFF.

This clone was detected only a few times. V usage is TRBV19 and J usage is TRBJ2-3; TRBD2 matches at 11 bases. Germline CDR1 is LNHDA and CDR2 is SQIVND (reference sequence). Unmatched junction bases numbered 3, after V lost 1 base and J lost 0 bases. The CDR3 loop spans 17 amino acids. CDR3 sequence reads: CASSIGGLAASTDTQYF. For the CDR3, the DNA is TGTGCCAGTAGTATAGGGGGACTAGCGGCTAGCACAGATACGCAGTATTTT.

The sample holds one count of this clone. The rearrangement uses TRBV5-1 and TRBJ2-3; D is possibly TRBD2 (6 bases). The V and J ends lost 1 base and 0 bases respectively, with 12 bases between them. The CDR3 totals 16 residues. Germline CDR1 is SGHRS and CDR2 is YFSETQ. As DNA, the CDR3 is TGCGCCAGCAGCTTGATGACGGGAGTTAGCACAGATACGCAGTATTTT. Protein: CASSLMTGVSTDTQYF.

As concerns this clone: This sample also contains other DNA sequences that code for the same CDR3. This rearrangement joins TRBV5-1 to TRBJ2-3, with 11 bases matching TRBD2. The ends lost 4 bases at V and 5 bases at J; junction bases unmatched: 12. The V gene's germline CDR1 is SGHRS and CDR2 YFSETQ. The CDR3 contains 17 residues. CDR3 coding DNA: TGCGCCAGCAGCGCCTCGCGGGGAACTAGCGGGAGAGATACGCAGTATTTT. Protein: CASSASRGTSGRDTQYF.

The chain uses TRBV4-3 and TRBJ1-5; D is undetermined. Trimming stripped 1 base from V and 3 bases from J, with 10 bases between. Germline V CDR1 and CDR2: LGHNA, YSLEER. CDR3 length: 15 amino acids. DNA of the CDR3: TGCGCCAGCAGCCAAGTTAGAGAATTCAATCAGCCCCAGCATTTT. This codes for CASSQVREFNQPQHF.

The chain has TRBV6-5 and TRBJ1-2; D not resolved. Germline CDR1 reads MNHEY; CDR2 reads SVGAGI. This CDR3 comprises 14 residues. Trimming took off 4 bases at V and 6 bases at J, with 15 bases between the two ends. For the CDR3, the DNA is TGTGCCAGCAGTTTCAACCGAGGGAACCATGGCTACACCTTC. The encoded protein is CASSFNRGNHGYTF.

This clone was observed a handful of times. The V and J genes are TRBV10-3 and TRBJ2-7; TRBD1 agrees at 7 bases. The CDR3 extends over 14 amino acids. Germline V gene lookup returns CDR1 ENHRY and CDR2 SYGVKD. J gave up 3 bases and V 7 bases, and 9 bases lay outside the gene matches. The CDR3 sequence: CAITDRVEGYEQYF. The CDR3, as DNA: TGTGCCATCACCGACAGGGTTGAGGGCTACGAGCAGTACTTC.

There are many counts of this clone. The chain recombines TRBV2 with TRBJ1-1; no firm D call. CDR1 is SNHLY, CDR2 FYNNEI, per germline. V lost 1 base to trimming and J lost 5 bases, with 20 bases between them. The CDR3 spans 17 residues. CDR3 amino acids: CASSEGGAAPPDTEAFF. CDR3 DNA: TGTGCCAGCAGTGAAGGGGGAGCCGCCCCGCCAGATACTGAAGCTTTCTTT. Together with reference TRBV2 and TRBJ1-1, the CDR3 gives the full variable domain: EPEVTQTPSHQVTQMGQEVILRCVPISNHLYFYWYRQILGQKVEFLVSFYNNEISEKSEIFDDQFSVERPDGSNFTLKIRSTKLEDSAMYFCASSEGGAAPPDTEAFFGQGTRLTVV.

The chain has TRBV29-1 and TRBJ1-3; the D gene is possibly TRBD1 (6 bases). The CDR3 totals 12 residues. Germline V gives CDR1 SQVTM, CDR2 ANQGSEA. Trimming shortened V by 7 bases and J by 7 bases, and 14 bases separated the two germline ends. This chain's CDR3 is CSARDIANTIYF. The CDR3 DNA sequence: TGCAGCGCTAGGGACATAGCTAACACCATATATTTT.